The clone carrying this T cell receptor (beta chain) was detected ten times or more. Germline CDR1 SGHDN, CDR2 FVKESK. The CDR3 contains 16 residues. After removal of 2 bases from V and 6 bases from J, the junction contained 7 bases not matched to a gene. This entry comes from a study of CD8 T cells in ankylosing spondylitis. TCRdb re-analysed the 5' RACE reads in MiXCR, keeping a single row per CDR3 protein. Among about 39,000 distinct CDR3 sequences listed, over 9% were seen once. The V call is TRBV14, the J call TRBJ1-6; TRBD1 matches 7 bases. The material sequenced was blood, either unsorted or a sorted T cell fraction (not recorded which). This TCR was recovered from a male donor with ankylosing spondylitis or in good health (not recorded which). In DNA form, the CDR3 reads TGTGCCAGCAGCCAACGTACGGGACAGATTAATTCACCCCTCCACTTT. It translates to CASSQRTGQINSPLHF. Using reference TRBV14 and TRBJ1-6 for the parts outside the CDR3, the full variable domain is EAGVTQFPSHSVIEKGQTVTLRCDPISGHDNLYWYRRVMGKEIKFLLHFVKESKQDESGMPNNRFLAERTGGTYSTLKVQPAELEDSGVYFCASSQRTGQINSPLHFGNGTRLTVT.